A selection of T cell receptor beta chains follows, all from one sample in a study of cytomegalovirus exposure and HLA in healthy donors. Sequencing used immunoSEQ multiplex PCR; TCRdb keeps in-frame clones, though not all of them. The data contain about 140,000 clones, about three quarters of them singletons. Sample: PBMCs. Receptors originate from a woman aged 25 to 39 in good health and CMV-seronegative. CDR3s include the opening cysteine and the closing phenylalanine or tryptophan. D genes are given only for firm matches. Some rows mark clone size as missing; the rest say once, few, many or name a class of expanded clone.

TRBV19	TRBJ1-5	few	.	CASSPMGGTQPQHF	TGTGCCAGTAGTCCTATGGGGGGTACTCAGCCCCAGCATTTT
TRBV28	TRBJ2-7	once	TRBD2	CASSPGTSARSYEQYF	TGTGCCAGCAGTCCCGGGACTAGCGCCCGCTCCTACGAGCAGTACTTC
TRBV7-3	TRBJ1-6	.	TRBD1	CASSLTGDGTGANSPLHF	TGTGCCAGCAGCTTAACGGGGGACGGGACAGGGGCCAATTCACCCCTCCACTTT
TRBV9	TRBJ2-7	.	.	CASSVGGGPYEQYF	TGTGCCAGCAGCGTAGGGGGAGGCCCCTACGAGCAGTACTTC
TRBV18	TRBJ2-3	.	.	CASSPRQTYTDTQYF	TGTGCCAGCTCACCGCGACAGACTTACACAGATACGCAGTATTTT
TRBV6-5	TRBJ2-3	few	TRBD2	CASSGIAGGPDTQYF	TGTGCCAGCAGTGGAATAGCGGGAGGACCAGATACGCAGTATTTT
TRBV6-5	TRBJ2-1	.	.	CASSRGSSYNEQFF	TGTGCCAGCAGTCGAGGGTCGTCCTACAATGAGCAGTTCTTC
TRBV11-2	TRBJ2-3	few	.	CASSSMNPAEDTDTQYF	TGTGCCAGCAGCTCAATGAACCCTGCAGAAGACACAGATACGCAGTATTTT
TRBV7-9	TRBJ1-1	.	.	CASTEGGRAFF	TGTGCCAGCACCGAAGGGGGAAGAGCTTTCTTT
TRBV10-1	TRBJ2-3	.	.	CASVGRGHTDTQYF	TGCGCCAGTGTGGGGCGGGGGCACACAGATACGCAGTATTTT
TRBV30	TRBJ2-5	.	.	CAWSSAYQETQYF	TGTGCCTGGAGTTCAGCGTACCAAGAGACCCAGTACTTC
TRBV6-5	TRBJ1-1	.	TRBD1	CASRPGTATFEAFF	TGTGCCAGCAGACCCGGGACAGCCACCTTTGAAGCTTTCTTT
TRBV29-1	TRBJ2-5	.	TRBD2	CSVGLGTSGKETQYF	TGCAGCGTTGGGCTCGGGACTAGCGGGAAAGAGACCCAGTACTTC
TRBV23-1	TRBJ1-1	.	TRBD1	CASKTGKYGTEAFF	TGCGCCAGCAAGACAGGGAAATATGGAACTGAAGCTTTCTTT
TRBV14	TRBJ1-2	.	.	CASSQVRNYGYTF	TGTGCCAGCAGCCAAGTCAGGAACTATGGCTACACCTTC
TRBV10-3	TRBJ2-5	.	TRBD2	CAISDPQLAGLLETQYF	TGTGCCATCAGTGATCCGCAACTAGCGGGGTTATTGGAGACCCAGTACTTC
TRBV6-6	TRBJ1-5	.	.	CASSRSGDQPQHF	TGTGCCAGCAGTCGATCAGGGGATCAGCCCCAGCATTTT
TRBV10-1	TRBJ2-7	.	.	CASSDEGWGEQYF	TGCGCCAGCAGTGACGAGGGCTGGGGCGAGCAGTACTTC
TRBV30	TRBJ2-5	.	TRBD2	CAWSGGGKKTQYF	TGTGCCTGGAGCGGGGGGGGGAAGAAAACCCAGTACTTC
TRBV1	TRBJ2-1	.	.	CTSSRTGGLAGGIYNEQFF	TGCACCAGCAGCCGAACGGGGGGACTAGCGGGAGGGATCTACAATGAGCAGTTCTTC
TRBV19	TRBJ2-2	once	TRBD1	CASSRQGITGELFF	TGTGCCAGTAGTAGACAGGGAATCACCGGGGAGCTGTTTTTT
TRBV2	TRBJ2-7	.	TRBD1	CASKNRDSTYEQYF	TGTGCCAGTAAAAATCGGGACAGTACCTACGAGCAGTACTTC
TRBV30	TRBJ1-2	few	TRBD1	CAWSGDRAGGYTF	TGTGCCTGGAGTGGGGACAGGGCAGGAGGCTACACCTTC
TRBV7-9	TRBJ2-6	.	TRBD2	CASSSTSGPSSGANALTF	TGTGCCAGCAGCTCAACTAGCGGTCCTAGCTCTGGGGCCAACGCCCTGACTTTC
TRBV5-1	TRBJ1-2	.	TRBD1	CASSPGQGAPNYGYTF	TGCGCCAGCAGTCCGGGACAGGGGGCCCCGAACTATGGCTACACCTTC
TRBV7-3	TRBJ2-7	.	TRBD2	CASSLASGSRHEQYF	TGTGCCAGCAGCTTAGCCAGCGGGAGTCGGCACGAGCAGTACTTC
TRBV4-2	TRBJ2-7	.	TRBD2	CASSQVQTSGSSYEQYF	TGTGCCAGCAGCCAAGTCCAGACTAGCGGGAGCTCCTACGAGCAGTACTTC
TRBV5-1	TRBJ2-2	.	.	CASSLVAGNTGELFF	TGCGCCAGCAGCTTGGTTGCAGGCAACACCGGGGAGCTGTTTTTT
TRBV6-6	TRBJ1-5	few	.	CASSRDNDSNQPQHF	TGTGCCAGCAGCCGGGACAACGATAGCAATCAGCCCCAGCATTTT